What follows is one T cell receptor (beta chain) and its context. Some clones are missing from TCRdb's copy, which holds only in-frame ones; the method was immunoSEQ multiplex PCR. Here the sample spans about 33,000 clones, about 80% being singletons. This record belongs to a study of Siglec-9 on CD8 T cells in melanoma. This CDR3 is 13 amino acids long. Trimming took 5 bases from V and 1 from J, leaving 8 bases between them. Germline V CDR1 and CDR2: SEHNR, FQNEAQ (reference sequence). This chain uses TRBV7-9 with TRBJ1-1; D call uncertain. The source material was Siglec-9- CD8+ T cells sorted from blood. This TCR derives from a human donor in good health. The CDR3 protein is CASSDDPNTEAFF. The DNA of the CDR3 is TGTGCCAGCAGCGACGACCCGAACACTGAAGCTTTCTTT.